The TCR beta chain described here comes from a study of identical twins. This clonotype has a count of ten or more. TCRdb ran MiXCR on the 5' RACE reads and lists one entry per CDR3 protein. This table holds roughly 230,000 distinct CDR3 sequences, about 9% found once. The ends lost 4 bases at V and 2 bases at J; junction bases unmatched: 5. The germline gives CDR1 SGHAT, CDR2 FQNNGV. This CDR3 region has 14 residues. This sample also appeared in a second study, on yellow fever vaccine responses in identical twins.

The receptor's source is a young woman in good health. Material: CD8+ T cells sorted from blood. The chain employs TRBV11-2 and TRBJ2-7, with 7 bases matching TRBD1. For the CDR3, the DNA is TGTGCCAGCAGCTCTGGACAGGCGACCTACGAGCAGTACTTC. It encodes CASSSGQATYEQYF.